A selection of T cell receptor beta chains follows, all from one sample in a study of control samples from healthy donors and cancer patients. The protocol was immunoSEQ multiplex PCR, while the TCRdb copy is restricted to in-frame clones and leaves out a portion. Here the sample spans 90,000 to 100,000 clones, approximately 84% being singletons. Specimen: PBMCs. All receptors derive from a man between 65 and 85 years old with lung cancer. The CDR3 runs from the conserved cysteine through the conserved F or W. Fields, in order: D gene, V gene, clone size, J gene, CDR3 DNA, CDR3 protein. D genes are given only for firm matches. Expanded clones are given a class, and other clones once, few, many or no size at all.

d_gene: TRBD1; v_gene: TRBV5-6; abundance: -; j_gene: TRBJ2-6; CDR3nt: TGTGCCAGCAGCTGGCAGACAGGGTCCGGGGCCAACGTCCTGACTTTC; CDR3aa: CASSWQTGSGANVLTF
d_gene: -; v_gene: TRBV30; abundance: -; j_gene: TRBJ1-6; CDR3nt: TGTGCCTGGAGTGTATCATATAGGACAGCTGACGTCTTTGGGAATTCACCCCTCCACTTT; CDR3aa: CAWSVSYRTADVFGNSPLHF
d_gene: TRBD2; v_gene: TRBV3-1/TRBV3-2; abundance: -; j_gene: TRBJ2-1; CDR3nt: TGTGCCAGCAGCCAGGGACTAGCAATATATGATGAGCAGTTCTTC; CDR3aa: CASSQGLAIYDEQFF
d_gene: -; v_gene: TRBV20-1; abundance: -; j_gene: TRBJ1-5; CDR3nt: TGCAGTGCTAGTGTCCAGTCCCCTAGCAATCAGCCCCAGCATTTT; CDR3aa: CSASVQSPSNQPQHF
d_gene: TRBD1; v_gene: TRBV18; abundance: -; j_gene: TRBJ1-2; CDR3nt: TGTGCCAGCTCACCAACGGGACAGGGGGCGCTTGGCTACACCTTC; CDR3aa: CASSPTGQGALGYTF
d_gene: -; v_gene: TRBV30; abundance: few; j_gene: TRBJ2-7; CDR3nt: TGTGCCTGGACAGGTTTCCGGGACGAGCAGTACTTC; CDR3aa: CAWTGFRDEQYF
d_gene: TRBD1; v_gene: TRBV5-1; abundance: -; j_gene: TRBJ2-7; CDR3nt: TGCGCCAGCAGCCCGACAGGGATACGGGCCTACGAGCAGTACTTC; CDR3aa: CASSPTGIRAYEQYF
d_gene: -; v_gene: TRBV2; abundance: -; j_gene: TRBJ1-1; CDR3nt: TGTGCCAGCATCCTGGGCCGGGGCCCGAACACTGAAGCTTTCTTT; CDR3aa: CASILGRGPNTEAFF
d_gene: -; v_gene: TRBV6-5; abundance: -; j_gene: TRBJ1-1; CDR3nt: TGTGCCAGCTCCCGGGAGGGCCACACTGAAGCTTTCTTT; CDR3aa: CASSREGHTEAFF
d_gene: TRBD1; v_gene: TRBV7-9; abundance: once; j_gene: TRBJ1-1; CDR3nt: TGTGCCAGCAGCCCCCGGACAGGGACGGCCACTGAAGCTTTCTTT; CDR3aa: CASSPRTGTATEAFF
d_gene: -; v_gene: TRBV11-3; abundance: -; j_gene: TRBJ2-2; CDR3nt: TGTGCCAGCAGCTTAGGGCCGCTAAAGGCGAACACCGGGGAGCTGTTTTTT; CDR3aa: CASSLGPLKANTGELFF
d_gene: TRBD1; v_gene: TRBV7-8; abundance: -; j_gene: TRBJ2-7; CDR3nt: TGTGCCAGCAGGTTAAGGGGGCTCAGCTCCTACGAGCAGTACTTC; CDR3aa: CASRLRGLSSYEQYF
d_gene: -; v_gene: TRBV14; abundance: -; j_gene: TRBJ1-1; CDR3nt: TGTGCCAGCAGCCGGTATCGGGGGGCGCGCACTGAAGCTTTCTTT; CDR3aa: CASSRYRGARTEAFF
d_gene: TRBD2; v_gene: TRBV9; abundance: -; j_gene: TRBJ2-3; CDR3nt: TGTGCCAGCAGCGTAGAGGCGGGGGGGCGCACAGATACGCAGTATTTT; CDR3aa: CASSVEAGGRTDTQYF
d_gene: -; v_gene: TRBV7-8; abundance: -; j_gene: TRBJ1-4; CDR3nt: TGTGCCAGCAGCTTACTCTGGACAGATGCCGAAAAACTGTTTTTT; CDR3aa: CASSLLWTDAEKLFF
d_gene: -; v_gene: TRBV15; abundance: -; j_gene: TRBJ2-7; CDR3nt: TGTGCCACGAGCTCACAGGGAAACTACGAGCAGTACTTC; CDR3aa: CATSSQGNYEQYF
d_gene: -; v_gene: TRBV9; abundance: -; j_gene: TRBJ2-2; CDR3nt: TGTGCCAGCAGCGTAGGCCCGGTCACCGGGGAGCTGTTTTTT; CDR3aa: CASSVGPVTGELFF
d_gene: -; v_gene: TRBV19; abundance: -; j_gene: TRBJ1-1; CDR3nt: TGTGCCAGTAGTAAACAGGGAGTCACTGAAGCTTTCTTT; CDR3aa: CASSKQGVTEAFF
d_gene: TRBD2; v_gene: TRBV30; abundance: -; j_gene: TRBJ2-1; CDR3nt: TGTGCCTGGAGTGTAGGGCGGGGGGGCGAAAATGAGCAGTTCTTC; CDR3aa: CAWSVGRGGENEQFF
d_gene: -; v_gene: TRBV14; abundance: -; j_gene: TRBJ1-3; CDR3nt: TGTGCCAGCAGCCAAGTTTCCGGGAACACCATATATTTT; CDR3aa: CASSQVSGNTIYF
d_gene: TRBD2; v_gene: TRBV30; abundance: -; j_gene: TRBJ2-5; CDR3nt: TGTGCCTGGAGTGTACGCAACGGGGGGATCGGGTACGGGACCCAGTACTTC; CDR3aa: CAWSVRNGGIGYGTQYF
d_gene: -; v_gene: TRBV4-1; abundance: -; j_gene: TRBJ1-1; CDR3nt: TGCGCCAGCAGCCAAGTTCGGGTTCCGATGAACACTGAAGCTTTCTTT; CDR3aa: CASSQVRVPMNTEAFF
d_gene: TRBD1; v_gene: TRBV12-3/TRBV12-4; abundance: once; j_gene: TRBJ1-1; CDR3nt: TGTGCCAGCAGTCGGACAGGGCCCACTGAAGCTTTCTTT; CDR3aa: CASSRTGPTEAFF
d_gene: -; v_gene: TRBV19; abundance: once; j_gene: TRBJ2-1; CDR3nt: TGTGCCAGTAGTGCCGACAGGTCCCAATACAATGAGCAGTTCTTC; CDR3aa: CASSADRSQYNEQFF
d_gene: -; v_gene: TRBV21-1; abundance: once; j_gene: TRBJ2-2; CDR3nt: TGTGCCAGCAGCAAAGACGGAGGGGGAAGGACCGGGGAGCTGTTTTTT; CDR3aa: CASSKDGGGRTGELFF
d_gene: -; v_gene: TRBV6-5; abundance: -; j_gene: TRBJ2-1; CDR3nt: TGTGCCAGCCAAGGAGGAGTCAGCTCCTACAATGAGCAGTTCTTC; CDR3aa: CASQGGVSSYNEQFF
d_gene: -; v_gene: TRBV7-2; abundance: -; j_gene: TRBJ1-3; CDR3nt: TGTGCCAGCAGCTTAGCCCTCAAGGGGAATGGAAACACCATATATTTT; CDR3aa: CASSLALKGNGNTIYF
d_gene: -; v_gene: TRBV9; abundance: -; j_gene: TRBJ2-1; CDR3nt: TGTGCCAGCAGCGGCTCCCAATCCTACAATGAGCAGTTCTTC; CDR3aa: CASSGSQSYNEQFF